The present entry profiles one TCR beta chain with its context. What it binds is not known. This entry belongs to a study of T cell repertoires in cytomegalovirus infection. Across the study: Evidence of both CMV infection and a matching HLA type came from public TCR beta signatures.

CDR1 LNHNV and CDR2 YYDKDF come from the germline V gene (reference sequence). V lost 1 base, J lost 0 bases, and 2 bases stayed unmatched. The CDR3 has 16 residues. One entry per CDR3 protein results from TCRdb running MiXCR on the reads. The sample yields more than 400,000 distinct CDR3 sequences, more than 20% seen once. Study results and limitations: Carriers of CMV plus the relevant HLA were identified by cumulative public TCR beta family frequency. It was HLA-C-restricted CMV-specific TCR beta clonotypes that dominated the response ex vivo.

The chain carries TRBV15 and TRBJ2-3; 9 bases line up with TRBD2. Material for sequencing was PBMCs. The receptor was isolated from a human donor in good health (CMV status not recorded). Some clones in this sample may be carry-over from other donors' samples. The DNA for the CDR3 is TGTGCCACCAGCAGAGGACTAGCGGAAAGCACAGATACGCAGTATTTT. Protein sequence: CATSRGLAESTDTQYF.